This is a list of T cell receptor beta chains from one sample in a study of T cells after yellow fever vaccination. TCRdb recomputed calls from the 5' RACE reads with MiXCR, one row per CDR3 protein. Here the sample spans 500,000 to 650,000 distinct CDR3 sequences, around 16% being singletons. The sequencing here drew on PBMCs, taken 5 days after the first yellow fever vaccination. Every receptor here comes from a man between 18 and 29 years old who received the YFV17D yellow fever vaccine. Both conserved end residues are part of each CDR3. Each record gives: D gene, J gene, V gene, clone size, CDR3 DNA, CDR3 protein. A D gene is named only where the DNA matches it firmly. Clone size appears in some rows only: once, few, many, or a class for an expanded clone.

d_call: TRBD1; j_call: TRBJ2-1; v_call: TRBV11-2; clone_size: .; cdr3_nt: TGTGCCAGCAGCTTAGATAGGACAGGTCGGCAGTTCTTC; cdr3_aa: CASSLDRTGRQFF
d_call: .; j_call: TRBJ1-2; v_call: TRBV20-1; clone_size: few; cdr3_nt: TGCAGTGCTAGCGTTGGGGAGGGCGGCTACACCTTC; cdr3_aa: CSASVGEGGYTF
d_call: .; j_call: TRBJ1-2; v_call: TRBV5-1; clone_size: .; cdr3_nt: TGCGCCAGCAGCCCTCTGACGGACCGGGGACTCACTGGCACCTTC; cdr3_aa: CASSPLTDRGLTGTF
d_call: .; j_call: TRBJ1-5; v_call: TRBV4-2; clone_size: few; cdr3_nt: TGTGCCAGCAGCCAAGATACCCAACAGAATAGCAATCAGCCCCAGCATTTT; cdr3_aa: CASSQDTQQNSNQPQHF
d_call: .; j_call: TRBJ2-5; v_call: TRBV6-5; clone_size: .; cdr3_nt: TGTGCCAGCAGTTACTCCTCGGTCCAAGAGACCCAGTACTTC; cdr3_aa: CASSYSSVQETQYF
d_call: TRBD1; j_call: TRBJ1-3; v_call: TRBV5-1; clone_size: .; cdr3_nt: TGCGCCAGCAGCTCCGGGACAGGGGGCCTCGGAAACACCATATATTTT; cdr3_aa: CASSSGTGGLGNTIYF
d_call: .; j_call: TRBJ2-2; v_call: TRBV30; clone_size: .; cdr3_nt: TGTGTCCTACTCGCTCGAGACACCGGGGAGCTGTTTTTT; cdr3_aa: CVLLARDTGELFF
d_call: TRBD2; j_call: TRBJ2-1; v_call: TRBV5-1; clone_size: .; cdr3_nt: TGCGCCAGCAGCTTTTTAGCGGTTTATAGCGGGGGGGCCAGGGCCTACAATGAGCAGTTCTTC; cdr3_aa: CASSFLAVYSGGARAYNEQFF
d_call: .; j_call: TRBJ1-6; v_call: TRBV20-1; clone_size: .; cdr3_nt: TGCAGTGCTAGGCCCTGGGGGGCATCGAATTCACCCCTCCACTTT; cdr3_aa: CSARPWGASNSPLHF
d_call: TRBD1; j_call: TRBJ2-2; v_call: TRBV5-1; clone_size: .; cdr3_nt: TGCGCCAGCACCTCAACGGGGACAGGGGTCACCGGGGAGCTGTTTTTT; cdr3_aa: CASTSTGTGVTGELFF
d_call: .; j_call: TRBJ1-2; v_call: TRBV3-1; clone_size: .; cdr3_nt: TGTGCCACCTGCCCCGGGGCCAGGCCCCATACTGGCTACACCTTC; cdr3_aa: CATCPGARPHTGYTF
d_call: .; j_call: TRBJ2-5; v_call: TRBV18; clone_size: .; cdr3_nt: TGTGCCAGCTCACCCACTAGCAGTCAAGAGACCCAGTACTTC; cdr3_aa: CASSPTSSQETQYF
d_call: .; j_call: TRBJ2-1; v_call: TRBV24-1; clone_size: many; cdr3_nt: TGTGCCACCAGTGACCAGGGGAAGGGTTACAATGAGCAGTTCTTC; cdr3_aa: CATSDQGKGYNEQFF
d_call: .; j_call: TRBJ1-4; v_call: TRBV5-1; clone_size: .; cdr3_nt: TGCGCCAGCCGAATTCAGGGTTTCGATGAAAAACTGTTTTTT; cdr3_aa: CASRIQGFDEKLFF
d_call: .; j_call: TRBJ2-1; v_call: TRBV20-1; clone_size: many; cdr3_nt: TGCAGTGCTAGAGGGGGGTATGAGCAGTTCTTC; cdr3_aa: CSARGGYEQFF
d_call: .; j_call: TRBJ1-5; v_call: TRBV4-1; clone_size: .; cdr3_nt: TGCGCCAGCAGCCAAGAAGGGTCGGGGGGCAATCAGCCCCAGCATTTT; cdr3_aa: CASSQEGSGGNQPQHF
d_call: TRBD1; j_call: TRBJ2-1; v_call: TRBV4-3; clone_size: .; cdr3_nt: TGCGCCAGCAGCCAAGAAGGGGGCCATAGAGAGCAGTTCTTC; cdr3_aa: CASSQEGGHREQFF
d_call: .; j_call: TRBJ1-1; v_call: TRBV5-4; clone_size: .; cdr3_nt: TGTGCCAGCAGCTTGCAGAGGGGAAGGGATGGCACTGAAGCTTTCTTT; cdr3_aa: CASSLQRGRDGTEAFF
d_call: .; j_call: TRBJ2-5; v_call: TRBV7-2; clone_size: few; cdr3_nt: TGTGCCAGCAGCTTACATGAGGGGAGGGAGACCCAGTACTTC; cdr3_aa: CASSLHEGRETQYF